This is a list of T cell receptor beta chains from one sample in a study of blood T cell repertoires in COVID-19. Assay: immunoSEQ multiplex PCR; the TCRdb copy retains only in-frame clones and omits some. The sample contains 100,000 or so clones, roughly 92% of which appear only once. The sequenced sample was peripheral blood. Source of these receptors: a man between 65 and 85 years old with acute or convalescent COVID-19. The CDR3 runs from the conserved cysteine through the conserved F or W. Fields, in order: V gene, D gene, J gene, CDR3 protein, CDR3 DNA. The D gene is left open where the match is weak.

V gene: TRBV3-1/TRBV3-2; D gene: NA; J gene: TRBJ2-7; CDR3 protein: CASSPRQSQSYEQYF; CDR3 DNA: TGTGCCAGCAGCCCTCGACAGTCCCAATCCTACGAGCAGTACTTC
V gene: TRBV28; D gene: TRBD2; J gene: TRBJ2-3; CDR3 protein: CASSLPPLGGRATDTQYF; CDR3 DNA: TGTGCCAGCAGTCTACCCCCGCTGGGCGGGAGGGCCACAGATACGCAGTATTTT
V gene: TRBV4-3; D gene: TRBD2; J gene: TRBJ2-1; CDR3 protein: CASSQGLRTSDKDEQFF; CDR3 DNA: TGCGCCAGCAGCCAAGGTTTAAGGACTAGTGACAAGGATGAGCAGTTCTTC
V gene: TRBV5-6; D gene: TRBD1; J gene: TRBJ1-1; CDR3 protein: CASSLTGAEAFF; CDR3 DNA: TGTGCCAGCAGCTTGACAGGGGCGGAAGCTTTCTTT
V gene: TRBV5-6; D gene: NA; J gene: TRBJ1-5; CDR3 protein: CASSVVNQPQHF; CDR3 DNA: TGTGCCAGCAGCGTCGTAAATCAGCCCCAGCATTTT
V gene: TRBV6-5; D gene: NA; J gene: TRBJ1-3; CDR3 protein: CASSYSGGAGGNTIYF; CDR3 DNA: TGTGCCAGCAGTTACTCGGGGGGGGCTGGTGGAAACACCATATATTTT
V gene: TRBV5-1; D gene: NA; J gene: TRBJ1-2; CDR3 protein: CASSPGYGYTF; CDR3 DNA: TGCGCCAGCAGCCCGGGATATGGCTACACCTTC
V gene: TRBV11-3; D gene: TRBD1; J gene: TRBJ2-5; CDR3 protein: CASSSDREEEGQETQYF; CDR3 DNA: TGTGCCAGCAGCTCGGACAGGGAAGAGGAGGGCCAAGAGACCCAGTACTTC
V gene: TRBV7-7; D gene: NA; J gene: TRBJ2-7; CDR3 protein: CASSSVGGRGGELSYEQYF; CDR3 DNA: TGTGCTAGCAGCTCCGTAGGAGGGAGAGGGGGGGAACTATCCTACGAGCAGTACTTC
V gene: TRBV6-1; D gene: NA; J gene: TRBJ2-1; CDR3 protein: CASSDPSSYNEQFF; CDR3 DNA: TGTGCCAGCAGTGATCCCAGCTCCTACAATGAGCAGTTCTTC
V gene: TRBV5-4; D gene: NA; J gene: TRBJ1-3; CDR3 protein: CASSSLDGLVGGNTIYF; CDR3 DNA: TGTGCCAGCAGCTCCCTGGACGGACTAGTGGGTGGAAACACCATATATTTT
V gene: TRBV6-5; D gene: TRBD2; J gene: TRBJ2-1; CDR3 protein: CASSTTSGRWYEQFF; CDR3 DNA: TGTGCCAGCAGTACCACTAGCGGGAGATGGTATGAGCAGTTCTTC
V gene: TRBV18; D gene: NA; J gene: TRBJ2-1; CDR3 protein: CASSPQAQFF; CDR3 DNA: TGTGCCAGCTCACCCCAGGCGCAGTTCTTC
V gene: TRBV6-5; D gene: NA; J gene: TRBJ1-6; CDR3 protein: CASRDGRGNSPLHF; CDR3 DNA: TGTGCCAGCAGGGATGGGAGAGGGAACTCACCCCTCCACTTT
V gene: TRBV11-3; D gene: TRBD2; J gene: TRBJ2-1; CDR3 protein: CASSPGTSGSGEQFF; CDR3 DNA: TGTGCCAGCAGCCCCGGGACTAGCGGGAGCGGGGAGCAGTTCTTC